This T cell receptor (beta chain) was identified during a study of cytomegalovirus exposure and HLA in healthy donors. Study-level results: According to a later analysis, most TCR beta chains associated with CMV appeared HLA-restricted. Sequencing depth roughly uniform across donors was assumed in presence/absence analyses.

This CDR3 has 12 residues. The V gene's germline CDR1 is SGHNT and CDR2 YYREEE (reference sequence). Trimming took off 4 bases at V and 10 bases at J, with 12 bases between the two ends. Worth noting for this clone: The antigen is not known.

13 Jbeta primers and 60 Vbeta primers were used for the PCR. The repertoire was sequenced with immunoSEQ multiplex PCR; TCRdb's copy has only in-frame clones and lacks some. In the table there are about 200,000 clones, less than 80% of which are singletons. V is TRBV5-4 and J is TRBJ2-1; perhaps TRBD1 as D (6 bases). This TCR was recovered from a girl between 2 and 10 years old in good health and CMV-seronegative. The material sequenced was PBMCs. The CDR3 here is CASSRQDGEQFF. As DNA, the CDR3 is TGTGCCAGCAGCCGACAGGATGGGGAGCAGTTCTTC. The full variable domain, rest sourced from reference TRBV5-4 and TRBJ2-1, is ETGVTQSPTHLIKTRGQQVTLRCSSQSGHNTVSWYQQALGQGPQFIFQYYREEENGRGNFPPRFSGLQFPNYSSELNVNALELDDSALYLCASSRQDGEQFFGPGTRLTVL.